This T cell receptor beta chain was identified in a study of T cell responses to AZD1222 COVID-19 vaccine (dated by TCRdb to the early 2020s). Concerning the study at large: Because spike-specific TCR depth and breadth did not differ between the two schedules, AZD1222 recipients who got a second dose at roughly 4 weeks were pooled with those who got a second dose at roughly 12 weeks. TCR sequencing covered more than 230 trial participants: 200 to 210 given two doses of AZD1222 and 26 given two doses of MenACWY control vaccine. Trial participants were enrolled by age into 18-55, 56-69 and 70-plus year subgroups, with about 150, 28 and 57 TCR-sequenced participants respectively.

The CDR3 regions of human TCRbeta chains were analyzed by immunosequencing. The source study handled its data this way. Repertoire TCRs were matched against a reference library of SARS-CoV-2-specific TCRs generated with the MIRA antigen-specificity platform. Breadth meant the fraction of unique TCRs that were SARS-CoV-2-associated, whereas depth meant the fraction of total T cells that were SARS-CoV-2-associated. Each spike-specific TCR was assigned to its reactive spike region and to a CD4 or CD8 class using the MIRA data. Log10-transformed breadth and depth values were compared by one-way ANOVA with Sidak's multiple comparisons tests. In TCRdb, the immuneACCESS table is reduced to in-frame sequences with V and J assigned. These tables do not hold every clone; where another copy was compared, an unresolved V gene accounts for under half, and the others remain unexplained. V and J calls and clone size come straight from that table; D and trimming were deduced from the DNA. This sample holds 150,000 or so clones; roughly 90% were observed only once. Over 15% of the sample rests with the top ten.

The research as a whole found: Because no day 14 peak-response samples were available, the repertoires could be characterized only after the peak T cell response. Most participants were white British and females outnumbered males, and the authors suggested that clonal diversity may have been underestimated. After two AZD1222 doses, spike-specific TCR breadth and depth were significantly higher than at day 0 and than in MenACWY recipients. Conclusions about previously exposed vaccinees are limited because only six or seven AZD1222 recipients were SARS-CoV-2 seropositive at baseline. In the small 56-69-year group, the increase in depth fell short of significance, most likely because of low power. Reportedly, almost half of the unique spike-specific TCRs recognized epitopes lying outside the regions that are mutated in the B.1.351 and B.1.1.7 variants. CD4 TCRs associated with the vaccine covered the entire spike protein, and the dominant responses were in regions 160-218 and 743-854.

This specimen's time point label, per the study, means: baseline before first vaccination. Vaccinee samples came from UK trials COV001 and COV002, including a single-blind randomized controlled phase 2/3 trial of AZD1222 (ChAdOx1 nCoV-19) in healthy adults. For TCRbeta chain sequencing, PBMC samples from trial participants were taken at day 0 and at day 28 after the second dose. As to this clone: The antigen this receptor binds is unknown. Base qualities are not at hand, and no much larger clone is one base apart.

The TCR comes from an adult in good health. This sample comprised peripheral blood, obtained on day 0 of AZD1222 vaccination.

The CDR3 reads CASSTVQNQPQHF. The sequenced DNA: TGTGCCAGTAGTACGGTTCAGAATCAGCCCCAGCATTTT. The rearranged chain carries TRBV19 and TRBJ1-5, with no reliable assignment of the D segment. V drops 4 bases and J drops 4 bases, leaving 8 bases in between. CDR1 and CDR2 (LNHDA, SQIVND) derive from the germline V gene (reference sequence). There are 13 amino acids in the CDR3, from cysteine to phenylalanine inclusive. The read is trimmed to its CDR3 DNA, 39 bases read in frame from base 1.